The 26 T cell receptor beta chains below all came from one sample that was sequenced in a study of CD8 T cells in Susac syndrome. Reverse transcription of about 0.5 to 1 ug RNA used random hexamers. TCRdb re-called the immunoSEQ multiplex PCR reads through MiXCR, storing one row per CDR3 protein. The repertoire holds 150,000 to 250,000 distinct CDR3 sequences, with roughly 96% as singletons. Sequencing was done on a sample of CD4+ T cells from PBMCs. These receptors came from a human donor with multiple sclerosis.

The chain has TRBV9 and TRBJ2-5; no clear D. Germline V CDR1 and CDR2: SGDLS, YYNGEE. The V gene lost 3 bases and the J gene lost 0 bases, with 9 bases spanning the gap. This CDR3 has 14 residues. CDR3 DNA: TGTGCCAGCAGCGACGGGTCCCACCAAGAGACCCAGTACTTC. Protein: CASSDGSHQETQYF. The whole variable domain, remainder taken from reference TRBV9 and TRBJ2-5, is DSGVTQTPKHLITATGQRVTLRCSPRSGDLSVYWYQQSLDQGLQFLIQYYNGEERAKGNILERFSAQQFPDLHSELNLSSLELGDSALYFCASSDGSHQETQYFGPGTRLLVL.

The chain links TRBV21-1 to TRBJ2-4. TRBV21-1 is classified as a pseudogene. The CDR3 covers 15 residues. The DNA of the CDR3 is TGTGCCAGCAGCAAAGCGAGGGAAGCCAAAAACATTCAGTACTTC. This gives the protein CASSKAREAKNIQYF.

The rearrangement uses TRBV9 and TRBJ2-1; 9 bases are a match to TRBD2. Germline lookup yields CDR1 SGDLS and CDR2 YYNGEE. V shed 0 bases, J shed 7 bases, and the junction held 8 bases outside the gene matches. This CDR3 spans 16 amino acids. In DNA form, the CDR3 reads TGTGCCAGCAGCGTAGCAAGTAGCGGGGGAGCAAATGAGCAGTTCTTC. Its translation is CASSVASSGGANEQFF.

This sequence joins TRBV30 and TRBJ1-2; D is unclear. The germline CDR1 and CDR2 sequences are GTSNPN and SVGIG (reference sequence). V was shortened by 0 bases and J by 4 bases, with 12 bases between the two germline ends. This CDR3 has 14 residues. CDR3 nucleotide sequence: TGTGCCTGGAGTGTAACCACGCTTCCCTATGGCTACACCTTC. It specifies CAWSVTTLPYGYTF.

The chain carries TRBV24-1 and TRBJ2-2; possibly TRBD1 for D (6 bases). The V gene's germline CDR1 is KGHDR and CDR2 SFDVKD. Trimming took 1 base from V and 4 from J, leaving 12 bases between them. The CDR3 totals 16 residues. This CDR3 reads CATSDLRRGPTGELFF. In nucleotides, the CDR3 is TGTGCCACCAGTGATTTACGCAGGGGACCCACCGGGGAGCTGTTTTTT.

CDR3 residues: CASRASTQYSNQPQHF. The DNA for the CDR3 is TGTGCCAGCAGAGCCTCTACCCAATATAGCAATCAGCCCCAGCATTTT. J is TRBJ1-5 and V is TRBV6-2 or TRBV6-3, with D hard to call. V was clipped by 6 bases and J by 0 bases, with 15 bases between them. CDR1 is MNHEY and CDR2 is SVGEGT in the germline V gene. CDR3 length equals 16 residues.

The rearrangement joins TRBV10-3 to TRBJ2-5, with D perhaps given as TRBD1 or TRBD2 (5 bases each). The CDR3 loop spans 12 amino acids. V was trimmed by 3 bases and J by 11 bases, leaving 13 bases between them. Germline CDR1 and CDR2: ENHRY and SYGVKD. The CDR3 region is CAISDDGTPQYF. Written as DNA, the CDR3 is TGTGCCATCAGTGATGATGGGACGCCTCAGTACTTC.

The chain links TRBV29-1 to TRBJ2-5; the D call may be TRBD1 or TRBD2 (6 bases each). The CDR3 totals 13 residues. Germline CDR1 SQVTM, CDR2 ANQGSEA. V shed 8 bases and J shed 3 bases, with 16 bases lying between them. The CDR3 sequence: CSTRGPVEETQYF. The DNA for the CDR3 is TGCAGCACCCGGGGGCCGGTGGAAGAGACCCAGTACTTC.

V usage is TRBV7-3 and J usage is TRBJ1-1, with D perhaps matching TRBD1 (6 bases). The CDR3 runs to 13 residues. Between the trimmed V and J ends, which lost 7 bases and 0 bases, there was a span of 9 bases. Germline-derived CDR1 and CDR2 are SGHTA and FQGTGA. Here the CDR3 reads CASKGQMNTEAFF. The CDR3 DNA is TGTGCCAGCAAAGGACAGATGAACACTGAAGCTTTCTTT. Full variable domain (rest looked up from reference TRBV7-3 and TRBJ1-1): GAGVSQTPSNKVTEKGKYVELRCDPISGHTALYWYRQSLGQGPEFLIYFQGTGAADDSGLPNDRFFAVRPEGSVSTLKIQRTERGDSAVYLCASKGQMNTEAFFGQGTRLTVV.

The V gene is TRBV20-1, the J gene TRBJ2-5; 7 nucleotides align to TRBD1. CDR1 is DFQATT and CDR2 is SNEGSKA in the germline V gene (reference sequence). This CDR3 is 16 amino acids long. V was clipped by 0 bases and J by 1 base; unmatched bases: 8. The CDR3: CSARDPLRGPQETQYF. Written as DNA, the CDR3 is TGCAGTGCTAGAGATCCTCTGAGGGGGCCCCAAGAGACCCAGTACTTC.

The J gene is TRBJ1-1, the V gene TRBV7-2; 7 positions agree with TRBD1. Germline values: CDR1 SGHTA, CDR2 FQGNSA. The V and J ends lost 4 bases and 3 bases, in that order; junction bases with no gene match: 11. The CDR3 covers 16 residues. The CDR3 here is CASSSWAGTAYTEAFF. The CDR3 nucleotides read TGTGCCAGCAGCTCCTGGGCCGGGACAGCCTACACTGAAGCTTTCTTT.

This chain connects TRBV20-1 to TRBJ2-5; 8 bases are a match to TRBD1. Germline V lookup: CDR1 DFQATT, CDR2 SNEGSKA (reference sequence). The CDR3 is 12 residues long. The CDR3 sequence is CSTPGQEETQYF. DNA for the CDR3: TGCAGCACCCCGGGACAGGAAGAGACCCAGTACTTC.

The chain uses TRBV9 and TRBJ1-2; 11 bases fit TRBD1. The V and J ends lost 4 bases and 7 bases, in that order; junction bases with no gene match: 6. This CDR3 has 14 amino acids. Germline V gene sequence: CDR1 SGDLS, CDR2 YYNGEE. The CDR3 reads CASSYGTGGGGYTF. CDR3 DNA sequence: TGTGCCAGCAGCTACGGGACAGGGGGTGGTGGCTACACCTTC.

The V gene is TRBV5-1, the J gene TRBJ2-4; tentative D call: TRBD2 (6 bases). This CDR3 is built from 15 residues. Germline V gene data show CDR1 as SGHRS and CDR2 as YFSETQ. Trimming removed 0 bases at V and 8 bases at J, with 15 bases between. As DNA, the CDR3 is TGCGCCAGCAGCTTGGAACTTGCGGGGTGGGACATTCAGTACTTC. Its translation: CASSLELAGWDIQYF.

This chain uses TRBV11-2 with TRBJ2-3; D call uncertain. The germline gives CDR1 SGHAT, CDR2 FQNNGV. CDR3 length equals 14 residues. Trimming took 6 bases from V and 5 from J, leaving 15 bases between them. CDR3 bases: TGTGCCAGCAGATATACCTCGAGGCTAGATACGCAGTATTTT. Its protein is CASRYTSRLDTQYF. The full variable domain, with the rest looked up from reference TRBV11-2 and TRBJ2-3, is EAGVAQSPRYKIIEKRQSVAFWCNPISGHATLYWYQQILGQGPKLLIQFQNNGVVDDSQLPKDRFSAERLKGVDSTLKIQPAKLEDSAVYLCASRYTSRLDTQYFGPGTRLTVL.

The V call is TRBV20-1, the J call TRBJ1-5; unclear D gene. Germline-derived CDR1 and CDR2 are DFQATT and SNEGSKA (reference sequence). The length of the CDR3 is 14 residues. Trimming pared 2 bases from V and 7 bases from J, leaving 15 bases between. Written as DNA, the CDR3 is TGCAGTGCTAGACGCGGGCCGGGAATCCAGCCCCAGCATTTT. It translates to CSARRGPGIQPQHF.

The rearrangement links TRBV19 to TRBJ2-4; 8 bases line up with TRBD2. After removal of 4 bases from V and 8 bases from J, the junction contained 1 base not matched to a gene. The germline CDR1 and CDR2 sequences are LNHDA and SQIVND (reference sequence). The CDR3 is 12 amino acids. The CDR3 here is CASSTGGDIQYF. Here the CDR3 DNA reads TGTGCCAGTAGTACCGGGGGGGACATTCAGTACTTC.

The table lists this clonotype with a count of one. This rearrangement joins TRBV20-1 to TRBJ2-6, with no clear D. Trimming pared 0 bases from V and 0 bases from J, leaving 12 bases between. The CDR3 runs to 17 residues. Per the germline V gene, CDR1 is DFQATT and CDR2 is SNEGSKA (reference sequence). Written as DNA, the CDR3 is TGCAGTGCTAGAGATTGGAAGGTGAACTCTGGGGCCAACGTCCTGACTTTC. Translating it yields CSARDWKVNSGANVLTF.

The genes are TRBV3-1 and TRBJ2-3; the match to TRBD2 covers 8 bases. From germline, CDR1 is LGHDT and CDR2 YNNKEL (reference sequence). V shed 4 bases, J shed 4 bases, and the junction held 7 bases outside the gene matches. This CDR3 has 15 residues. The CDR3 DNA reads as TGTGCCAGCAGCCCGCGGGAGGCCGGGGCAGATACGCAGTATTTT. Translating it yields CASSPREAGADTQYF.

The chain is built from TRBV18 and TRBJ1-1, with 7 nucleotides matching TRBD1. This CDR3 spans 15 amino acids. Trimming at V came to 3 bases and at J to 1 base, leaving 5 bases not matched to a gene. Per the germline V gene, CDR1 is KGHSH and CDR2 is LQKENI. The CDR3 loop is CASSPNRGGNTEAFF. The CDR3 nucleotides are TGTGCCAGCTCACCCAACAGGGGTGGGAACACTGAAGCTTTCTTT. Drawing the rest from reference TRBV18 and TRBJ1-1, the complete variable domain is NAGVMQNPRHLVRRRGQEARLRCSPMKGHSHVYWYRQLPEEGLKFMVYLQKENIIDESGMPKERFSAEFPKEGPSILRIQQVVRGDSAAYFCASSPNRGGNTEAFFGQGTRLTVV.

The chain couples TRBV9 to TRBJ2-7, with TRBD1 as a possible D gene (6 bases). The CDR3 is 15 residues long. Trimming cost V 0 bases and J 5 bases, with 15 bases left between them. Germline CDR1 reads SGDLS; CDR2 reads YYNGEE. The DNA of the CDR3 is TGTGCCAGCAGCGTAGGACAGGCCAAAGGCGACGAGCAGTACTTC. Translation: CASSVGQAKGDEQYF.

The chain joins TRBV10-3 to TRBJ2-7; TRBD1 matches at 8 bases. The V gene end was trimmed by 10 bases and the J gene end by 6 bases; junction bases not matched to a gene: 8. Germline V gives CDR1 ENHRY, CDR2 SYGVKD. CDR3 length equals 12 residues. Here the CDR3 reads CANEGTGGEQYF. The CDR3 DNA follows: TGTGCCAACGAAGGGACAGGAGGCGAGCAGTACTTC.

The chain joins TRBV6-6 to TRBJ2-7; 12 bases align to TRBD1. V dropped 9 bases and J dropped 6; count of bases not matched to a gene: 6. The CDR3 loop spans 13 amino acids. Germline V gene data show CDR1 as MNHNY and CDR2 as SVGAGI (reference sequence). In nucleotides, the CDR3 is TGTGCCAGTACCGGGACAGGGGGCGGCGAGCAGTACTTC. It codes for CASTGTGGGEQYF.

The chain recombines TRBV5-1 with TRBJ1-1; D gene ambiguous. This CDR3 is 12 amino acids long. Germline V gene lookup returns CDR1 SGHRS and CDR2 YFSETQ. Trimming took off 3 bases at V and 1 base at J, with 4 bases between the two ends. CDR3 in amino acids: CASSSPNTEAFF. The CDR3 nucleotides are TGCGCCAGCAGCTCCCCGAACACTGAAGCTTTCTTT.

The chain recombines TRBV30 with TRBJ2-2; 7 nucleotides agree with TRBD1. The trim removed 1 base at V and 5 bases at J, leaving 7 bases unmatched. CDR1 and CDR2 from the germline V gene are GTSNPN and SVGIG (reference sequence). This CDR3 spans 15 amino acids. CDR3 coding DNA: TGTGCCTGGAGTGGAGGGGGCTTTTATACCGGGGAGCTGTTTTTT. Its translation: CAWSGGGFYTGELFF.

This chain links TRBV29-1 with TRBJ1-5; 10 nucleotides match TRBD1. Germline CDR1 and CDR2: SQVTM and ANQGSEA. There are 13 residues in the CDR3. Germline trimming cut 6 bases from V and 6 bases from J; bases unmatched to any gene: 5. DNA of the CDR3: TGCAGCGTGGACAGGGGGTCGGGTCAGCCCCAGCATTTT. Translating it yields CSVDRGSGQPQHF. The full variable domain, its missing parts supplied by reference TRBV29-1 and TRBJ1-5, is SAVISQKPSRDICQRGTSLTIQCQVDSQVTMMFWYRQQPGQSLTLIATANQGSEATYESGFVIDKFPISRPNLTFSTLTVSNMSPEDSSIYLCSVDRGSGQPQHFGDGTRLSIL.